A single sample gave rise to the 24 T cell receptor beta chains below, sequenced in a study of shared clonotypes between healthy human individuals. Assay used: immunoSEQ multiplex PCR; TCRdb lists only in-frame clones, some missing. Of just over 95,000 clones listed, around two thirds are singletons. The sequenced sample was memory CD8+ T cells sorted from blood. Subset denoted: CD45RO+ cells pooled with CCR7-negative TemRA cells. These receptors were obtained from a man aged 25-40 years in good health.

This clone appeared a single time. The rearrangement links TRBV4-2 to TRBJ2-7, with 10 bases fitting TRBD1. The CDR3 length is 18 residues. Looked up from germline, CDR1 is LGHNA and CDR2 is YNFKEQ. Germline trimming cut 1 base from V and 0 bases from J; bases unmatched to any gene: 9. The CDR3 spells CASSQARTGGRSSYEQYF. The CDR3 nucleotides read TGTGCCAGCAGCCAAGCCCGGACAGGGGGACGAAGCTCCTACGAGCAGTACTTC.

The chain joins TRBV7-6 to TRBJ1-5; tentative D call: TRBD1 (6 bases). CDR3 size: 16 residues. Germline V CDR1 and CDR2: SGHVS, FNYEAQ. Trimming removed 1 base at V and 4 bases at J, with 14 bases between. DNA of the CDR3: TGTGCCAGCAGCTTAGGGTACGGGGGGCTGAATCAGCCCCAGCATTTT. The encoded protein is CASSLGYGGLNQPQHF.

This clone was detected only once. The chain carries TRBV10-3 and TRBJ2-7; 10 bases map to TRBD1. The CDR3 sequence is 16 residues long. The germline V gene encodes CDR1 ENHRY and CDR2 SYGVKD. V dropped 7 bases and J dropped 6; count of bases not matched to a gene: 15. As DNA, the CDR3 is TGTGCCATCAATACAAAACCGCCGGGACAGGGGAGCGAGCAGTACTTC. Translation: CAINTKPPGQGSEQYF.

The rearrangement uses TRBV6-4 and TRBJ2-3; 10 nucleotides match TRBD2. V lost 3 bases to trimming and J lost 0 bases; unmatched junction nucleotides: 0. The CDR3 loop spans 15 amino acids. Germline loops: CDR1 MRHNA, CDR2 SNTAGT. The CDR3 DNA reads TGTGCCAGCAGTGAACTAGCGGGGAGCACAGATACGCAGTATTTT. This sequence encodes CASSELAGSTDTQYF.

This clone was seen a handful of times. This chain links TRBV15 with TRBJ2-5, with D uncertain. The germline gives CDR1 LNHNV, CDR2 YYDKDF (reference sequence). V was pared by 5 bases and J by 11 bases, with 21 bases between. The CDR3 length is 14 residues. The CDR3 coding sequence is TGTGCCACCAGCCCCGGGCGTACCCTCCTTGAGCAGTACTTC. This translates into CATSPGRTLLEQYF.

The chain combines TRBV11-2 with TRBJ1-3; TRBD1 is a possible D gene (5 bases). Germline V gene data show CDR1 as SGHAT and CDR2 as FQNNGV. The V and J ends lost 6 bases and 1 base respectively, with 10 bases between them. The length of the CDR3 is 14 residues. The CDR3 DNA is TGTGCCAGCAGAAAGGGGAGTTCTGGAAACACCATATATTTT. Translation: CASRKGSSGNTIYF. The full variable domain, its missing parts supplied by reference TRBV11-2 and TRBJ1-3, is EAGVAQSPRYKIIEKRQSVAFWCNPISGHATLYWYQQILGQGPKLLIQFQNNGVVDDSQLPKDRFSAERLKGVDSTLKIQPAKLEDSAVYLCASRKGSSGNTIYFGEGSWLTVV.

A few counts support this clone. The gene calls are TRBV25-1 and TRBJ2-1; possibly TRBD2 for D (5 bases). The CDR3 covers 13 residues. Germline CDR1 reads MGHDK; CDR2 reads SYGVNS. With 4 bases removed from V and 10 bases from J, the gap between germline ends came to 14 bases. CDR3 coding DNA: TGTGCCAGCAGTGTATCGAGGACTCGGGAGCAGTTCTTC. Translated, it gives CASSVSRTREQFF.

This clone was detected only a few times. V and J are TRBV5-1 and TRBJ1-4; D call uncertain. The CDR3 is 14 residues long. In germline, CDR1 is SGHRS, CDR2 YFSETQ. V was clipped by 1 base and J by 5 bases, with 9 bases between them. For the CDR3, the DNA is TGCGCCAGCAGCTTGCTAGGGTTGAATGAAAAACTGTTTTTT. It codes for CASSLLGLNEKLFF.

The chain is built from TRBV11-2 and TRBJ1-2; D is unresolved. V lost 2 bases and J lost 4, with 5 bases in between. Germline CDR1 and CDR2: SGHAT and FQNNGV. The CDR3 spans 12 residues. The CDR3 DNA is TGTGCCAGCAGCTTACAGAGCTATGGCTACACCTTC. It encodes CASSLQSYGYTF.

CDR3 nucleotide sequence: TGTGCCAGCAGTCGGCCGGGACAGGGTGCTGAAGCTTTCTTT. This sequence encodes CASSRPGQGAEAFF. V is TRBV6-5 and J is TRBJ1-1, with TRBD1 matching 9 bases. Germline CDR1 reads MNHEY; CDR2 reads SVGAGI. This CDR3 has 14 amino acids. Trimming at V came to 5 bases and at J to 6 bases, leaving 7 bases not matched to a gene.

This rearrangement joins TRBV2 to TRBJ2-1, with D possibly matching TRBD1 (5 bases). The CDR3 extends over 14 amino acids. V gave up 4 bases and J gave up 7 bases, with 14 bases separating them. Germline V CDR1 and CDR2: SNHLY, FYNNEI. The CDR3, as DNA: TGTGCCAGCAGTGGGGGCTTAATGGGTAATGAGCAGTTCTTC. Encoded protein: CASSGGLMGNEQFF.

The genes are TRBV29-1 and TRBJ2-5; 7 positions match TRBD1. This CDR3 has 12 residues. With V trimmed by 8 bases and J by 5 bases, 8 bases remained unmatched. Germline loops: CDR1 SQVTM, CDR2 ANQGSEA. This CDR3 is CSTLGQAETQYF. The CDR3 DNA follows: TGCAGCACCCTCGGACAGGCTGAGACCCAGTACTTC.

The chain combines TRBV9 with TRBJ2-5, with TRBD1 matching 7 bases. Looked up from germline, CDR1 is SGDLS and CDR2 is YYNGEE. V lost 2 bases to trimming and J lost 3 bases; unmatched junction nucleotides: 10. The CDR3 has 16 residues. The chain's CDR3 is CASSVRQGGLEETQYF. In nucleotides, the CDR3 is TGTGCCAGCAGCGTTAGACAGGGCGGGTTGGAAGAGACCCAGTACTTC.

This clone was observed a few times. The rearrangement uses TRBV11-3 and TRBJ1-5; unclear D gene. V was cut by 3 bases and J by 7 bases, with 13 bases left in between. The CDR3 contains 14 residues. The germline CDR1 and CDR2 sequences are SGHNT and YENEEA. The chain's CDR3 is CASSFWRERQPQHF. CDR3 bases: TGTGCCAGCAGCTTCTGGAGGGAGCGGCAGCCCCAGCATTTT.

The genes are TRBV7-2 and TRBJ2-3, with D unclear. Trimming left V 8 bases short and J 4 bases short, with 16 bases between. Germline values: CDR1 SGHTA, CDR2 FQGNSA. The CDR3 has 14 amino acids. CDR3 nucleotides: TGTGCCAGCGGCTGGGCCCCAGTGGCAGATACGCAGTATTTT. Protein product: CASGWAPVADTQYF.

The rearrangement joins TRBV14 to TRBJ2-5; D possibly corresponds to TRBD2 (5 bases). Trimming removed 2 bases from V and 7 bases from J, with 17 bases in between. CDR3 length equals 15 residues. Germline CDR1 SGHDN, CDR2 FVKESK. The CDR3 loop reads CASSQYFLGVPTQYF. The CDR3 DNA sequence: TGTGCCAGCAGCCAATATTTCCTCGGGGTTCCGACCCAGTACTTC.

V gene TRBV6-5 combines with J gene TRBJ1-4; maybe TRBD1 (5 bases). This CDR3 comprises 14 residues. V dropped 1 base and J dropped 7 bases, with 10 bases sitting between them. CDR1 MNHEY and CDR2 SVGAGI come from the germline V gene. Written as DNA, the CDR3 is TGTGCCAGCAGTTACTTTCAGGGTTCTGAAAAACTGTTTTTT. Its translation is CASSYFQGSEKLFF.

This clone was detected once. The gene calls are TRBV10-2 and TRBJ2-4; D tentatively fits TRBD1 or TRBD2 (5 bases each). The germline V and J ends were trimmed by 4 bases and 2 bases, with 15 bases remaining between them. Looked up from germline, CDR1 is WSHSY and CDR2 is SAAADI. The CDR3 contains 16 residues. As DNA, the CDR3 is TGCGCCAGCAGTGTTGGGTGGGGGTTTACCAAAAACATTCAGTACTTC. Translating gives CASSVGWGFTKNIQYF.

This clone showed up just a few times. The chain has TRBV10-2 and TRBJ1-1; 11 bases fit TRBD1. The germline CDR1 and CDR2 sequences are WSHSY and SAAADI. Trimming removed 2 bases from V and 1 base from J; junction bases left unmatched: 9. There are 18 residues in the CDR3. CDR3 residues: CASSETTSGTGGNTEAFF. CDR3 DNA: TGCGCCAGCAGTGAGACAACATCCGGGACAGGGGGGAACACTGAAGCTTTCTTT.

The gene calls are TRBV5-6 and TRBJ2-7; 12 bases match TRBD2. The CDR3 consists of 14 residues. V dropped 6 bases and J dropped 3; count of bases not matched to a gene: 4. Germline CDR1 SGHDT, CDR2 YYEEEE. CDR3 bases: TGTGCCAGCACCGCTAGCGGGAGGGTCTACGAGCAGTACTTC. The encoded protein is CASTASGRVYEQYF.

Notes on this clone: Other nucleotide sequences in the sample specify the same CDR3. This chain joins TRBV28 and TRBJ2-7; unclear D gene. The CDR3 totals 12 residues. V gave up 1 base and J gave up 4 bases, with 5 bases separating them. Germline lookup yields CDR1 MDHEN and CDR2 SYDVKM. CDR3 loop: CASSLLDYEQYF. In nucleotides, the CDR3 is TGTGCCAGCAGTTTATTGGATTACGAGCAGTACTTC.

V gene TRBV27 combines with J gene TRBJ2-3; D tentatively fits TRBD1 or TRBD2 (5 bases each). The CDR3 has 16 residues. Germline CDR1 reads MNHEY; CDR2 reads SMNVEV (reference sequence). V was shortened by 9 bases and J by 6 bases, with 25 bases between the two germline ends. The CDR3 reads CARDPGPHFVRDTQYF. In DNA form, the CDR3 reads TGTGCCAGGGATCCGGGACCACATTTTGTGAGGGATACGCAGTATTTT.

J is TRBJ1-5 and V is TRBV27; D is undetermined. Germline V CDR1 and CDR2: MNHEY, SMNVEV (reference sequence). The CDR3 extends over 12 amino acids. V was clipped by 8 bases and J by 5 bases, with 10 bases between them. CDR3 region: CASGEPYQPQHF. CDR3 sequence (DNA): TGTGCCAGCGGAGAGCCGTATCAGCCCCAGCATTTT.

This clone was detected ten times or more. The chain links TRBV6-1 to TRBJ1-1; 12 nucleotides line up with TRBD1. V was clipped by 1 base and J by 5 bases; unmatched bases: 2. The CDR3 has 15 residues. Per germline, CDR1 MNHNS and CDR2 SASEGT. The CDR3 region is CASSEEGQGATEAFF. The CDR3 nucleotides are TGTGCCAGCAGTGAAGAGGGACAGGGGGCAACTGAAGCTTTCTTT.